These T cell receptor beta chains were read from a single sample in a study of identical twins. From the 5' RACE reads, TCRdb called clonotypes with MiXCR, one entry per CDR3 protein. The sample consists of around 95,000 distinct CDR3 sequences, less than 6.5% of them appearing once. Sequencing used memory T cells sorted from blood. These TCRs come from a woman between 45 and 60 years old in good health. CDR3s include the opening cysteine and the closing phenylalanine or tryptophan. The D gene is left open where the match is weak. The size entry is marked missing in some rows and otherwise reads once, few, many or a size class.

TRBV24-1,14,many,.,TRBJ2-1,TGTGCCACCAGTGCTCCGGTCTCTTACAATGAGCAGTTCTTC,CATSAPVSYNEQFF
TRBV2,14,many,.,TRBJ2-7,TGTGCCAGCAGTGAACTGGCAGGTCTGAGCGAGCAGTACTTC,CASSELAGLSEQYF
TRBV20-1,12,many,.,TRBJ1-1,TGCAGTGCTAGATTGAGTAGGACTGAAGCTTTCTTT,CSARLSRTEAFF
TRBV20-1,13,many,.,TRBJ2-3,TGCAGTGCTTTCCCCGACGGGAGAGATACGCAGTATTTT,CSAFPDGRDTQYF
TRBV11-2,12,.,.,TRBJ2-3,TGTGCCAGCACCCTAGGGGGGGATACGCAGTATTTT,CASTLGGDTQYF
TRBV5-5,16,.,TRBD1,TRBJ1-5,TGTGCCAGCAGCTTGTTGGTGACAGGGAGCAATCAGCCCCAGCATTTT,CASSLLVTGSNQPQHF
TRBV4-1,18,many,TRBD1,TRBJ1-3,TGCGCCAGCAGCCCATCCCCGGGACAGACTAACTCTGGAAACACCATATATTTT,CASSPSPGQTNSGNTIYF
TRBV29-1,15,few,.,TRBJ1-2,TGCAGCGTTGAAGATCCGCGGCAGGGAATCCGTGGCTACACCTTC,CSVEDPRQGIRGYTF
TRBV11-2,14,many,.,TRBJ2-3,TGTGCCAGCAGTCAACCTGAAGGGGGTTATACGCAGTATTTT,CASSQPEGGYTQYF
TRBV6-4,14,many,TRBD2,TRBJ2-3,TGTGCCAGCAGCCCTAGCGGGGTAGCAGATACGCAGTATTTT,CASSPSGVADTQYF
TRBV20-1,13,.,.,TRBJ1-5,TGCAGTGCTAGTCAGTCTAGCAATCAGCCCCAGCATTTT,CSASQSSNQPQHF
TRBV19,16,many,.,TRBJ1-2,TGTGCCAGTATCGGGACGGCCGTATCTGCTAACTATGGCTACACCTTC,CASIGTAVSANYGYTF
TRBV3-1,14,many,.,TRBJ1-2,TGTGCCAGCAGCCAGGCAACAGGTTCCTATGGCTACACCTTC,CASSQATGSYGYTF
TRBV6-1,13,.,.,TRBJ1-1,TGTGCCAGCAGTGCCTCCGGGACCCAGGATGCTTTCTTT,CASSASGTQDAFF
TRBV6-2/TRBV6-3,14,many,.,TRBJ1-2,TGTGCCAGCAGTTTGACAGGAGAGTTCTATGGCTACACCTTC,CASSLTGEFYGYTF
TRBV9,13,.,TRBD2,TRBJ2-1,TGTGCCAGCAGCGTGACTAGCGGGAATGAGCAGTTCTTC,CASSVTSGNEQFF